This TCR beta chain was recovered during a study of T-cell reconstitution after alpha-beta-depleted transplantation in children. V was trimmed by 4 bases and J by 0 bases, leaving 13 bases between them. The CDR3 is made up of 15 amino acids. Germline V gene sequence: CDR1 SGDLS, CDR2 YYNGEE. Unique molecular identifiers tagged the TCRbeta library. TCRdb processed the PCR reads anew with MiXCR; each CDR3 protein has one entry. The sample shows fewer than 550,000 distinct CDR3 sequences, around 10% of them seen only once. The sequence was collected from a female patient between 2 and 15 years old who had a stem cell transplant for aplastic anemia, so the T cells may come from the graft donor. The rearrangement uses TRBV9 and TRBJ1-1; D possibly corresponds to TRBD1 (6 bases). The sequencing here drew on PBMCs, mostly from graft donor cells, taken 180 days after TCRalphabeta/CD19-depleted stem cell transplant. In nucleotides, the CDR3 is TGTGCCAGCAGCCCCAGACAGGATATGAACACTGAAGCTTTCTTT. Its protein is CASSPRQDMNTEAFF.